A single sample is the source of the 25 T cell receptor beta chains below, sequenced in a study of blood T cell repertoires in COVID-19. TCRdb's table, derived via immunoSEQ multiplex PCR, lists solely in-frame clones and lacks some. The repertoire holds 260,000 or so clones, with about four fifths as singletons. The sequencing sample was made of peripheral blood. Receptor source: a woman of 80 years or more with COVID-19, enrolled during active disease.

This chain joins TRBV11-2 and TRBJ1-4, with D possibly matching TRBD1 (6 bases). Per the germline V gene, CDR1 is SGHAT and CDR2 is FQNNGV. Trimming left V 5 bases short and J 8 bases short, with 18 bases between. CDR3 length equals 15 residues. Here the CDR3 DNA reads TGTGCCAGCAGCAAAGACGGGGAGGGGGTAGAAAAACTGTTTTTT. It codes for CASSKDGEGVEKLFF.

The CDR3 bases are TGTGCCAGCAGCTCGACAGGGGCGGGCGGGGAGCTGTTTTTT. Encoded protein: CASSSTGAGGELFF. The chain couples TRBV7-2 to TRBJ2-2; TRBD1 agrees at 8 bases. The CDR3 extends over 14 amino acids. V lost 4 bases and J lost 7; bases outside the gene matches: 5. Germline lookup yields CDR1 SGHTA and CDR2 FQGNSA.

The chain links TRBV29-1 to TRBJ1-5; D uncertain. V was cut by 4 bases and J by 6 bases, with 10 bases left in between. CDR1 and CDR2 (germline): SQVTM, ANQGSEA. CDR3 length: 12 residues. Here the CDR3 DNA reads TGCAGCGTTGGAGCGCGGGGTCAGCCCCAGCATTTT. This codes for CSVGARGQPQHF.

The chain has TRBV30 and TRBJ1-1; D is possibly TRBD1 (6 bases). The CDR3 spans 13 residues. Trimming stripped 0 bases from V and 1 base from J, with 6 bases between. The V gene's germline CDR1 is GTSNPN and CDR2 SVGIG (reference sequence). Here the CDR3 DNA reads TGTGCCTGGAGTGTAGGGGGGAACACTGAAGCTTTCTTT. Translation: CAWSVGGNTEAFF. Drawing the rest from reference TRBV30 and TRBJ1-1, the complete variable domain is SQTIHQWPATLVQPVGSPLSLECTVEGTSNPNLYWYRQAAGRGLQLLFYSVGIGQISSEVPQNLSASRPQDRQFILSSKKLLLSDSGFYLCAWSVGGNTEAFFGQGTRLTVV.

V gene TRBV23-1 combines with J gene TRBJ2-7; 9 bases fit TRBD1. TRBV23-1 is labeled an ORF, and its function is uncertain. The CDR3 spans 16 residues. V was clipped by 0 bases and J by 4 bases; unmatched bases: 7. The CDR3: CASSQSGDRVGYEQYF. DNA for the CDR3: TGCGCCAGCAGTCAATCGGGGGACAGGGTTGGGTACGAGCAGTACTTC.

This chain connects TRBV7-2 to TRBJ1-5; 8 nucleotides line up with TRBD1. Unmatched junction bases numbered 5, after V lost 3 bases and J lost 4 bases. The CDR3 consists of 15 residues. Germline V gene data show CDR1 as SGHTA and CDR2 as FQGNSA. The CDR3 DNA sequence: TGTGCCAGCAGCTTCAGCCGGGACAGGAATCAGCCCCAGCATTTT. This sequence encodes CASSFSRDRNQPQHF.

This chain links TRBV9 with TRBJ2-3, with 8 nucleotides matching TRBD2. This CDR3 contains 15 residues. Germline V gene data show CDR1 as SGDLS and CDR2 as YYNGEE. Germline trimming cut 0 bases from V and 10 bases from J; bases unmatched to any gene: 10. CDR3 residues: CASSVVAGGQISQYF. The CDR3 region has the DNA TGTGCCAGCAGCGTAGTGGCGGGGGGCCAAATTTCGCAGTATTTT.

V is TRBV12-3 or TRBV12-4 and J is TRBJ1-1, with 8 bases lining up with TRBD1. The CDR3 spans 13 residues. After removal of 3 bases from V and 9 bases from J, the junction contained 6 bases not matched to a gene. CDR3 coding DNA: TGTGCCAGCAGTTTCGGACAGGGAAGCAAAGCTTTCTTT. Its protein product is CASSFGQGSKAFF.

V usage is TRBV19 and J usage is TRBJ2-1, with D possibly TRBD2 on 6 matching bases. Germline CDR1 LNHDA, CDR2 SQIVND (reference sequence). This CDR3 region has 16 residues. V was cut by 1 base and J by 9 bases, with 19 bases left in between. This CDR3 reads CASSIGGTSGRIEQFF. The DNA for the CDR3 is TGTGCCAGTAGTATAGGGGGGACTTCGGGACGAATTGAGCAGTTCTTC.

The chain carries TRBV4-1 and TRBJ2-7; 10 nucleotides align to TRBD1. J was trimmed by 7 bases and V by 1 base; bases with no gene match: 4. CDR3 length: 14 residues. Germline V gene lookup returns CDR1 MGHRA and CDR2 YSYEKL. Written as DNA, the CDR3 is TGCGCCAGCAGCCAAGGGGACAGGGGAGGGGAGCAGTACTTC. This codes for CASSQGDRGGEQYF.

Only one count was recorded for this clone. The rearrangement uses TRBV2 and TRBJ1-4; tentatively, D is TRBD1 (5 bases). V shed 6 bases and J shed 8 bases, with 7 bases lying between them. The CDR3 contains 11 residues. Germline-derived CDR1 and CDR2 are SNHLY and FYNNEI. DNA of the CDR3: TGTGCCAGCAGGTGGACAGAAAAACTGTTTTTT. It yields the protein CASRWTEKLFF.

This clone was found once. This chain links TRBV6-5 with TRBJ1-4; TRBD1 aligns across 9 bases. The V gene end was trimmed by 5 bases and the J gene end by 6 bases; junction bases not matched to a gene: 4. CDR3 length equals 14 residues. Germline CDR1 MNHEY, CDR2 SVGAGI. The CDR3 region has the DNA TGTGCCAGCAGTCTCCGGGACAGGGATGAAAAACTGTTTTTT. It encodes CASSLRDRDEKLFF.

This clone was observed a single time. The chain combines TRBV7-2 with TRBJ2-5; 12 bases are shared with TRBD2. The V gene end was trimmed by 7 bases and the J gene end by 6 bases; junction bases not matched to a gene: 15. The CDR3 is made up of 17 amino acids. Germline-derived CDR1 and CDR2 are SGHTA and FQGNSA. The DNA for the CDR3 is TGTGCCAGCACTATCGGACTAGCGGGAAATAGGGCAAAGACCCAGTACTTC. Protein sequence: CASTIGLAGNRAKTQYF.

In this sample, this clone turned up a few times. The chain's CDR3 is CASSPIRGKSSYEQYF. CDR3 in DNA: TGTGCCAGCAGCCCGATCAGGGGCAAAAGCTCCTACGAGCAGTACTTC. J is TRBJ2-7 and V is TRBV7-9, with a weak D call TRBD1 (6 bases). V was cut by 5 bases and J by 0 bases, with 17 bases left in between. Germline V lookup: CDR1 SEHNR, CDR2 FQNEAQ (reference sequence). CDR3 length: 16 amino acids.

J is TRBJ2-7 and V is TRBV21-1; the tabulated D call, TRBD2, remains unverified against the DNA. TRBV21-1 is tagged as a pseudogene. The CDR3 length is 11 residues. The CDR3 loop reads CASINAAEQYF. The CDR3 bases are TGTGCCAGTATTAATGCGGCCGAGCAGTACTTC.

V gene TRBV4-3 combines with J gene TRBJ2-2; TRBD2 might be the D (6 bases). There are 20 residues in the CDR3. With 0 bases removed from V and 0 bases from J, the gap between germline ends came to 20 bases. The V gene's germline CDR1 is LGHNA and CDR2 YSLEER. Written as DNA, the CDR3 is TGCGCCAGCAGCCAAGAAATGGCTAGCGCCTCTATCGCGAACACCGGGGAGCTGTTTTTT. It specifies CASSQEMASASIANTGELFF.

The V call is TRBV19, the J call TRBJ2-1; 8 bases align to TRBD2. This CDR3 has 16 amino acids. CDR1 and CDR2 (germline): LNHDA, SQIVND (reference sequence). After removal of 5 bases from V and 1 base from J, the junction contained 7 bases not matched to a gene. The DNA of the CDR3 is TGTGCCAGTAGTCCGAGCGGGAGAGGGTCCTACAATGAGCAGTTCTTC. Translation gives CASSPSGRGSYNEQFF.

The CDR3 protein is CAIRAGEAFF. The CDR3 coding sequence is TGTGCCATCAGGGCGGGTGAAGCTTTCTTT. V usage is TRBV21-1 and J usage is TRBJ1-1. TRBV21-1 is shown as a pseudogene. CDR3 length: 10 residues.

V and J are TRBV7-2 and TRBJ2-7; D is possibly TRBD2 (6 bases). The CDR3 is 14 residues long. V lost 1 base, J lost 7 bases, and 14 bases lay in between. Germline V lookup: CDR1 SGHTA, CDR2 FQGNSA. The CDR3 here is CASSLGGRTGEQYF. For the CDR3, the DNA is TGTGCCAGCAGCTTAGGAGGGAGGACCGGGGAGCAGTACTTC.

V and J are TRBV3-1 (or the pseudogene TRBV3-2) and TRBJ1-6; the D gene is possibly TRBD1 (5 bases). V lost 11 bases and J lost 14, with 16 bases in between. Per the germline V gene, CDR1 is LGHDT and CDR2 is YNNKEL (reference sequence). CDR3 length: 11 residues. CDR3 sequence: CAGGTLGTLHF. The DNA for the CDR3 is TGTGCCGGAGGGACGCTAGGCACCCTCCACTTT.

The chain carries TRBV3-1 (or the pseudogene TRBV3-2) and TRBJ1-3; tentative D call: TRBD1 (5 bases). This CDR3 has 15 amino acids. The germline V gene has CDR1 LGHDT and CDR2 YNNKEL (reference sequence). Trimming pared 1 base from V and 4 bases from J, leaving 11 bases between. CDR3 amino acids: CASSQAPDIGNTIYF. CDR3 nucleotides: TGTGCCAGCAGCCAAGCCCCGGACATCGGAAACACCATATATTTT.

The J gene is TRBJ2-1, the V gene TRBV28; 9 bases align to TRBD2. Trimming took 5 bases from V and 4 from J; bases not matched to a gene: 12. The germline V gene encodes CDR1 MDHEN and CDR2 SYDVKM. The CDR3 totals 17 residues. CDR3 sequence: CASSQTSGRPPYNEQFF. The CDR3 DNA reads TGTGCCAGCAGTCAGACTAGCGGCCGCCCCCCTTACAATGAGCAGTTCTTC. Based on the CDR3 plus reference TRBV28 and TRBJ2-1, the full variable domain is DVKVTQSSRYLVKRTGEKVFLECVQDMDHENMFWYRQDPGLGLRLIYFSYDVKMKEKGDIPEGYSVSREKKERFSLILESASTNQTSMYLCASSQTSGRPPYNEQFFGPGTRLTVL.

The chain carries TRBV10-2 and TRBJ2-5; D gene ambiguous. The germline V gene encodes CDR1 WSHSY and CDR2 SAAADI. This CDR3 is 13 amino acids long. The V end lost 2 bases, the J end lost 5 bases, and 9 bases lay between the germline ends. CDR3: CASSEQAHETQYF. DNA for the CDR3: TGCGCCAGCAGTGAGCAGGCCCACGAGACCCAGTACTTC.

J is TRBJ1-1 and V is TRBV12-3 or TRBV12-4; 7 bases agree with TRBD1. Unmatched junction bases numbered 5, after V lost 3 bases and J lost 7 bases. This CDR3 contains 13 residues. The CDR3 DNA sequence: TGTGCCAGCAGTTTGACAGGGCTGCGTGAAGCTTTCTTT. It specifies CASSLTGLREAFF.

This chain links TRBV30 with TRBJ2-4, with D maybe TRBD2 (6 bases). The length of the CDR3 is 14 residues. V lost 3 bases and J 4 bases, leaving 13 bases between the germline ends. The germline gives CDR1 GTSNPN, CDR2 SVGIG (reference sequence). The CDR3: CAWRGLDRKNIQYF. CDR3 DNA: TGTGCCTGGAGGGGACTTGACCGGAAAAACATTCAGTACTTC.